This T cell receptor beta chain was recorded in a study of blood T cell repertoires in COVID-19 (dated by TCRdb to the early 2020s). At the level of the whole study: The collaborator samples originated in the United States, Italy and Spain and spanned the acute and convalescent phases of COVID-19. The material from the prospective study consisted of cDNA or gDNA derived from T cells, B-cell-depleted T cells, or PBMCs. The dataset comprised deeply sampled blood TCRbeta repertoires from subjects exposed to, actively infected with, or recovered from COVID-19. A freely available public database, intended as a resource for researchers studying the immune response to SARS-CoV-2, is where the repertoires were released. Samples were obtained from the ongoing ImmuneRACE study (first 160 participants) and from over 1,000 subjects provided by 6 global collaborators. Sample metadata almost always included a de-identified subject ID, COVID-19 status, age in years and sex. Where HLA class I and class II types were available, the types were taken from metadata supplied by the sample provider, not from assay-based typing.

Points on this clone: The antigen it recognizes is unknown. No base qualities exist here, and no much larger clone lies one base off it.

V is reduced by 4 bases and J by 6 bases, leaving a spacing of 18 bases between them. The CDR3, cysteine through phenylalanine, is 15 amino acids long. CDR3 DNA is the only sequence kept; it has 45 bases, read in frame from the first base. Looking up the germline V gene yields CDR1 SNHLY and CDR2 FYNNEI. The collaborating institutions used their own protocols to collect whole blood in K2EDTA tubes. Collaborator samples were shipped for TCRbeta analysis as frozen whole blood, isolated PBMCs, or DNA extracted from either sample type. Findings and caveats that apply to the study as a whole: The quantity of clinical and demographic metadata differed by source and by participant and was supplied without curation.

The immunoSEQ Assay, a bias-controlled multiplex PCR, was used to amplify TCRbeta CDR3 regions from genomic DNA. From the authors' description of their analysis: Within the assay, amplification of reference gene primers was used to estimate how many nucleated cells each sample contained. To quantify the absolute abundance of each unique TCRbeta CDR3 rearrangement, sequence reads were collapsed and filtered. Productive Simpson clonality was computed per sample as the square root of Simpson's diversity index over productive rearrangements. In its TCRdb copy, this immuneACCESS table keeps in-frame sequences only and misses some clones. Where compared with another copy, unresolved V genes explain less than half of these, and the others have no known cause. D and trimming come from the DNA, and the V and J calls and clone size come from that table. This sample comprises around 240,000 clones, around 83% of them detected only once. Together, the top ten hold around 0.97% of the sample.

The sequence was collected from a middle-aged man with acute or convalescent COVID-19. The specimen sequenced was peripheral blood. This receptor chain uses TRBV2 and TRBJ1-1; D gene: possibly TRBD1, on 6 matching bases. Read as DNA, the sequence is TGTGCCAGCAGTGGGGGGCAGGCTACGGTCCCTGAAGCTTTCTTT. The encoded protein is CASSGGQATVPEAFF.